This T cell receptor beta chain stems from a study of blood T cell repertoires in COVID-19. In the original analysis: Amplification from reference gene primers served as the basis for estimated nucleated cell counts. Profiling relied on immunoSEQ multiplex PCR, and the TCRdb table lists in-frame clones only, not all of them. Clone size and V and J calls were adopted from that table, with D and trimming inferred from the DNA. Of about 240,000 clones listed, approximately 83% are singletons. This CDR3 is 15 amino acids long. Germline V gene data show CDR1 as SEHNR and CDR2 as FQNEAQ (reference sequence). The trim removed 1 base at V and 8 bases at J, leaving 7 bases unmatched.

Sequencing was performed on peripheral blood. The chain recombines TRBV7-9 with TRBJ2-1, with 8 bases aligning to TRBD1. This TCR came from a woman at least 80 years old with acute or convalescent COVID-19. The CDR3 region is CASSLVGQGFDEQFF. CDR3 sequence (DNA): TGTGCCAGCAGCTTAGTAGGACAGGGCTTCGATGAGCAGTTCTTC.